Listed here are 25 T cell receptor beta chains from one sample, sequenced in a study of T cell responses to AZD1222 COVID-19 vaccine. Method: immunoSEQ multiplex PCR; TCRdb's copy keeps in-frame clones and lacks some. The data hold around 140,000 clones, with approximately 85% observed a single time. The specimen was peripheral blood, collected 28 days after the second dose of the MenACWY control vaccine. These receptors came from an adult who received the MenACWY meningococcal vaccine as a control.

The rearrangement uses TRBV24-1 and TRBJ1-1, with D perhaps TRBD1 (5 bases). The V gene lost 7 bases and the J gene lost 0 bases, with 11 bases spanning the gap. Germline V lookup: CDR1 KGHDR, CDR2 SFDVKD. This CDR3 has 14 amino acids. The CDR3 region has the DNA TGTGCCACCAGAAGCGGGACTTTGAACACTGAAGCTTTCTTT. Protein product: CATRSGTLNTEAFF.

As DNA, the CDR3 is TGTGCCAGCAGCCCGGGACAGGGTGTCGGCTACACCTTC. Protein product: CASSPGQGVGYTF. The chain has TRBV6-6 and TRBJ1-2, with 9 bases identical to TRBD1. This CDR3 has 13 amino acids. Germline CDR1 MNHNY, CDR2 SVGAGI (reference sequence). V lost 6 bases to trimming and J lost 8 bases; unmatched junction nucleotides: 7.

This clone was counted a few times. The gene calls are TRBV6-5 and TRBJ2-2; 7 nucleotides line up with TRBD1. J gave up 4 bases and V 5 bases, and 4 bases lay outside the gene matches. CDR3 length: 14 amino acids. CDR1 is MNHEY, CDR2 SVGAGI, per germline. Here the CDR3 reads CASSRQGSTGELFF. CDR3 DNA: TGTGCCAGCAGTCGACAGGGTAGCACCGGGGAGCTGTTTTTT.

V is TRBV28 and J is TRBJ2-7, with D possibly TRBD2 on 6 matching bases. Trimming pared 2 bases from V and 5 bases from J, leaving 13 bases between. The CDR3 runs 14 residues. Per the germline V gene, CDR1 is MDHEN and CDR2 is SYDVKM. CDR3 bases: TGTGCCAGCAGTTTAGTCGGGGGTAGCAACGAGCAGTACTTC. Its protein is CASSLVGGSNEQYF.

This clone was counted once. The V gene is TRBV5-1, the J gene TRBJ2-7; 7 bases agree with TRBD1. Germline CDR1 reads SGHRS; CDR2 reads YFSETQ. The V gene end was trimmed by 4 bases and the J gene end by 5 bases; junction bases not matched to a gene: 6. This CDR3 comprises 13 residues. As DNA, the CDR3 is TGCGCCAGCAGCATACAGGGGATAAACGAGCAGTACTTC. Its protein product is CASSIQGINEQYF.

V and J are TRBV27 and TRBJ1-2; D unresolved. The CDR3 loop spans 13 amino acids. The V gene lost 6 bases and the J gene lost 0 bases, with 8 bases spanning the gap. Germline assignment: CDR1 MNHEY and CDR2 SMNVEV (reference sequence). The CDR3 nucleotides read TGTGCCAGCAGAGGGTTAGCTAACTATGGCTACACCTTC. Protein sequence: CASRGLANYGYTF.

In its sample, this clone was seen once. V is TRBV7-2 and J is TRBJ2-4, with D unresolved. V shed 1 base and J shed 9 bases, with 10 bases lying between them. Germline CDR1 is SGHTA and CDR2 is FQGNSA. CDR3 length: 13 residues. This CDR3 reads CASSLVDRTIQYF. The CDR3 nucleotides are TGTGCCAGCAGCTTAGTCGACCGTACCATTCAGTACTTC.

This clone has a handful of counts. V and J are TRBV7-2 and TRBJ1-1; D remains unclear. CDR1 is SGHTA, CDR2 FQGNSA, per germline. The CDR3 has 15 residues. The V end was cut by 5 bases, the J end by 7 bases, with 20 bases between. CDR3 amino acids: CASSPGPGMSVEAFF. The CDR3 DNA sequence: TGTGCCAGCAGCCCTGGCCCGGGAATGAGTGTTGAAGCTTTCTTT.

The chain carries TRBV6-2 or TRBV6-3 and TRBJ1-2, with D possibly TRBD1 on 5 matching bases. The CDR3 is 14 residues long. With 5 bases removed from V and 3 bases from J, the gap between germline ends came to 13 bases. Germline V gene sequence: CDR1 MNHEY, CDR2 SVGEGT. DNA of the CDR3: TGTGCCAGCAGTACCTCCGGGACCCACTATGGCTACACCTTC. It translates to CASSTSGTHYGYTF.

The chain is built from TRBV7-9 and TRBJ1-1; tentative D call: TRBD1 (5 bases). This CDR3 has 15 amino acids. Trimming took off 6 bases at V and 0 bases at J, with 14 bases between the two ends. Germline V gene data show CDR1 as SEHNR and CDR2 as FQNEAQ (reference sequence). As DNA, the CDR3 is TGTGCCAGCAGGTTACCCCAGGGAATGAACACTGAAGCTTTCTTT. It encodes CASRLPQGMNTEAFF.

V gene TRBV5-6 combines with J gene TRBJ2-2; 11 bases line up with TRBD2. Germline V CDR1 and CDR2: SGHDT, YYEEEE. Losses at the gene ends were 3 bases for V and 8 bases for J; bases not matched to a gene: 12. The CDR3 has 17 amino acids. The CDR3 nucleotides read TGTGCCAGCAGCTCAGCCGGGACTAGCGGTCTCACAGGGGAGCTGTTTTTT. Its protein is CASSSAGTSGLTGELFF.

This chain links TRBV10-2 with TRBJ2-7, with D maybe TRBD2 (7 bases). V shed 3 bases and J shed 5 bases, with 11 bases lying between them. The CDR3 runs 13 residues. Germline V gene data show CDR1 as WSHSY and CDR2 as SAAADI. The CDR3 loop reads CASSDQGRDEQYF. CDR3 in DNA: TGCGCCAGCAGTGATCAGGGGAGGGACGAGCAGTACTTC.

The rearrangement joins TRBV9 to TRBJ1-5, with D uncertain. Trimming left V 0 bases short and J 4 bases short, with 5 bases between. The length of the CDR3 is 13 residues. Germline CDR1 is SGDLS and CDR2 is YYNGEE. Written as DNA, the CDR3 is TGTGCCAGCAGCGTAGAACCTAATCAGCCCCAGCATTTT. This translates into CASSVEPNQPQHF. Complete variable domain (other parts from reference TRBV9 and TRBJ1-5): DSGVTQTPKHLITATGQRVTLRCSPRSGDLSVYWYQQSLDQGLQFLIQYYNGEERAKGNILERFSAQQFPDLHSELNLSSLELGDSALYFCASSVEPNQPQHFGDGTRLSIL.

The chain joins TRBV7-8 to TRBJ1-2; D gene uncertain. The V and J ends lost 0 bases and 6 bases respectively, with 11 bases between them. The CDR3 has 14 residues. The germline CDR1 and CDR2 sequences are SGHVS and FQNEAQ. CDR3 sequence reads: CASSLARVPNGYTF. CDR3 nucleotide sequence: TGTGCCAGCAGCTTAGCTAGGGTCCCCAATGGCTACACCTTC.

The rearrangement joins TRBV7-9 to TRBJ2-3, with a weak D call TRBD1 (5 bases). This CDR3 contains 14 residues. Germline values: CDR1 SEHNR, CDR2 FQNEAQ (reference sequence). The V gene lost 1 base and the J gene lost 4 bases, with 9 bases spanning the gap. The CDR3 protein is CASSLVQGPDTQYF. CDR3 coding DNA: TGTGCCAGCAGCTTAGTTCAGGGCCCAGATACGCAGTATTTT.

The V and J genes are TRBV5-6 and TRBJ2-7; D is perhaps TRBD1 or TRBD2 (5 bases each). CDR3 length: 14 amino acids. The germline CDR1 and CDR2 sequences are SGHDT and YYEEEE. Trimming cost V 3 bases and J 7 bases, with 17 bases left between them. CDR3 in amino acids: CASSSWDRRREQYF. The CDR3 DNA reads TGTGCCAGCAGCTCGTGGGACCGGAGGCGAGAGCAGTACTTC.

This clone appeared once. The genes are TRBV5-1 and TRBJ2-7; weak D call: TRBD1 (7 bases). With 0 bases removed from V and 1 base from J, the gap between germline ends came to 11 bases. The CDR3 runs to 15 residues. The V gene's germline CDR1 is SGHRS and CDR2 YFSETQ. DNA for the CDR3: TGCGCCAGCAGCTTGGGCTCAGGGGGGTCCTACGAGCAGTACTTC. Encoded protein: CASSLGSGGSYEQYF.

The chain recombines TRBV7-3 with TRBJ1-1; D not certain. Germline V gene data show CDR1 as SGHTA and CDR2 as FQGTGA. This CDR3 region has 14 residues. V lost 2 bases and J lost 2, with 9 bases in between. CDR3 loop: CASSLQGDNTEAFF. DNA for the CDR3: TGTGCCAGCAGCTTACAAGGCGACAACACTGAAGCTTTCTTT.

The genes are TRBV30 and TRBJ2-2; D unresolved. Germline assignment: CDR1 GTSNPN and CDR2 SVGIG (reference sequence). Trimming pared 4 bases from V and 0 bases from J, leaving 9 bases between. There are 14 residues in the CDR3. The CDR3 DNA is TGTGCCTGGATTTACGGCTCGAACACCGGGGAGCTGTTTTTT. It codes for CAWIYGSNTGELFF.

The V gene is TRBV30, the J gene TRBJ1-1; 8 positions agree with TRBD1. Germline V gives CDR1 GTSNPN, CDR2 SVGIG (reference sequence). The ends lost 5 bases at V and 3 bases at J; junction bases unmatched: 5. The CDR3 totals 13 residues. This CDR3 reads CAWLLDRDTEAFF. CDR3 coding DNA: TGTGCCTGGCTCTTGGACAGGGACACTGAAGCTTTCTTT.

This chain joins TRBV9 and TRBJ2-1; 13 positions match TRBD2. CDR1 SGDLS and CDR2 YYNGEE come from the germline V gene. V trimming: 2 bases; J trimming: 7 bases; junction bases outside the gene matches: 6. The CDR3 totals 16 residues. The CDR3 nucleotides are TGTGCCAGCAGCGTCACCGGGACTAGCGGGAAGAATGAGCAGTTCTTC. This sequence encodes CASSVTGTSGKNEQFF.

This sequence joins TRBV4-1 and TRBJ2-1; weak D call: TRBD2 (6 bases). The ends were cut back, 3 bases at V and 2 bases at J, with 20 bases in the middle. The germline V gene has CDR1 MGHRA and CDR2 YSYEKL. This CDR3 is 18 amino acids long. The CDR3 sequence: CASSQLRGGSVAYNEQFF. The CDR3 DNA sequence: TGCGCCAGCAGCCAGCTCCGAGGAGGGTCAGTCGCCTACAATGAGCAGTTCTTC.

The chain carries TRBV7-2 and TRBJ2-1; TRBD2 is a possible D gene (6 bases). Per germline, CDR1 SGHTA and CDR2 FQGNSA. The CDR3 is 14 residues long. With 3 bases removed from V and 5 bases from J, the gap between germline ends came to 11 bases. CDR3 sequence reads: CASSLGWGDNEQFF. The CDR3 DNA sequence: TGTGCCAGCAGCTTGGGTTGGGGGGACAATGAGCAGTTCTTC.

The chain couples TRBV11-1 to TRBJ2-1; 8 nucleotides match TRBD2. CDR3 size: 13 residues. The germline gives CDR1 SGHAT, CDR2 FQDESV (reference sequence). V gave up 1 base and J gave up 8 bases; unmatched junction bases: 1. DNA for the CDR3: TGTGCCAGCAGCTTAGACGGGGGGGATGAGCAGTTCTTC. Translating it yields CASSLDGGDEQFF.

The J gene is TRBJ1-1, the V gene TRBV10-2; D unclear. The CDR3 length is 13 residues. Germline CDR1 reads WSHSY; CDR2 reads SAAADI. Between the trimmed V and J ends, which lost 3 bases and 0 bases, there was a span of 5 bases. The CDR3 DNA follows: TGCGCCAGCAGTGACGACATGAACACTGAAGCTTTCTTT. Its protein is CASSDDMNTEAFF.